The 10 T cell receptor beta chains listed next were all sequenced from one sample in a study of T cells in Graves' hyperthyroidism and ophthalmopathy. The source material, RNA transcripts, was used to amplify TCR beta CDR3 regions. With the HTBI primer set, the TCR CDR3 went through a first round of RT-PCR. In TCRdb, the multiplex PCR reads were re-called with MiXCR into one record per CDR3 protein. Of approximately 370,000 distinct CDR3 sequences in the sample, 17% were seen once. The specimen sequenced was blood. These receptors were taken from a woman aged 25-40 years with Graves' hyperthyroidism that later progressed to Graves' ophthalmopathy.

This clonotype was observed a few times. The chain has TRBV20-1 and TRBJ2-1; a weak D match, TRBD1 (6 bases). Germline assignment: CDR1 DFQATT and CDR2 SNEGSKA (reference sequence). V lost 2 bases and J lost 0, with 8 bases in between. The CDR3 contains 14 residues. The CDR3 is CSARRDTSYNEQFF. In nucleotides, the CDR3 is TGCAGTGCTAGAAGGGACACCTCCTACAATGAGCAGTTCTTC.

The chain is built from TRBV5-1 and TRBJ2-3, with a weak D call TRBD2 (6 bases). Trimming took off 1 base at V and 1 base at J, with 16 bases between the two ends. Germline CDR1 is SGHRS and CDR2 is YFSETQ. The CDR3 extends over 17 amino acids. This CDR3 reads CASSLFTRGGGTDTQYF. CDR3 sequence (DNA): TGCGCCAGCAGCTTGTTTACGAGGGGCGGGGGCACAGATACGCAGTATTTT.

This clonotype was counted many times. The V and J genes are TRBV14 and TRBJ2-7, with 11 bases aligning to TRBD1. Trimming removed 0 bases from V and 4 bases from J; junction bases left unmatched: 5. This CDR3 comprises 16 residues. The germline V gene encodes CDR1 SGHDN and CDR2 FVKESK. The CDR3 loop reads CASSQELGTGGYEQYF. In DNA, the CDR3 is TGTGCCAGCAGCCAAGAGCTCGGGACAGGGGGATACGAGCAGTACTTC.

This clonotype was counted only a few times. CDR3 sequence reads: CASSYVGKSGYGYTF. CDR3 nucleotide sequence: TGTGCCAGCAGTTACGTCGGGAAAAGCGGCTATGGCTACACCTTC. The chain links TRBV6-5 to TRBJ1-2; D unresolved. The CDR3 totals 15 residues. Per the germline V gene, CDR1 is MNHEY and CDR2 is SVGAGI. V was trimmed by 2 bases and J by 4 bases, leaving 14 bases between them.

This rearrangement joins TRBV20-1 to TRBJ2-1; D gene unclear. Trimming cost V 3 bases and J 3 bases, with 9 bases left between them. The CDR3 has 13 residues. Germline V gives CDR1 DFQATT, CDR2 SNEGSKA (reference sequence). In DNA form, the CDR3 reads TGCAGTGCTAGTCGCCGGAACTACAATGAGCAGTTCTTC. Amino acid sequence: CSASRRNYNEQFF.

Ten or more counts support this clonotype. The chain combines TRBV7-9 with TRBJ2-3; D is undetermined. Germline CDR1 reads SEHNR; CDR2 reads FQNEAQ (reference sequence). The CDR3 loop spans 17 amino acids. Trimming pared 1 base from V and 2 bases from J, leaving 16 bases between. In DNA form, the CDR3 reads TGTGCCAGCAGCTTAGTCACAGCAACACCGTTCACAGATACGCAGTATTTT. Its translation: CASSLVTATPFTDTQYF.

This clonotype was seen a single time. The CDR3 coding sequence is TGCGCCAGCAGCTTCGAGGGTGGAGTAAATAATGAGCAGTTCTTC. Translation gives CASSFEGGVNNEQFF. The chain employs TRBV5-1 and TRBJ2-1, with a tentative D call TRBD2 (5 bases). The germline V gene encodes CDR1 SGHRS and CDR2 YFSETQ. V dropped 2 bases and J dropped 7 bases, with 16 bases sitting between them. The CDR3 has 15 amino acids.

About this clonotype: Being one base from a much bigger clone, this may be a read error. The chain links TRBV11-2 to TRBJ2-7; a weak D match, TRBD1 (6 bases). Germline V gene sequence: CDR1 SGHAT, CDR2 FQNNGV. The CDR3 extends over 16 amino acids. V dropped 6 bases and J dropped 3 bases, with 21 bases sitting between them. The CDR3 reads CASSHPIRTEHYEQYF. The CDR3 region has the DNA TGTGCCAGCAGTCACCCAATCCGGACAGAACACTACGAGCAGTACTTC.

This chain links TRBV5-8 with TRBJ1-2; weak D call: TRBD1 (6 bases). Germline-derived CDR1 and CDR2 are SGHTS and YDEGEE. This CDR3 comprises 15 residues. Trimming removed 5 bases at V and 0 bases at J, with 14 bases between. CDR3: CASRYPGHTNYGYTF. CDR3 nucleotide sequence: TGTGCCAGCAGATATCCGGGACACACTAACTATGGCTACACCTTC.

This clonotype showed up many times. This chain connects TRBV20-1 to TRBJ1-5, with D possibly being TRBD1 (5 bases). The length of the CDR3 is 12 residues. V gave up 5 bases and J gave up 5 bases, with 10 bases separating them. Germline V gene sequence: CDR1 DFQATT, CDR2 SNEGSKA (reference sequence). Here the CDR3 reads CSAVQGYQPQHF. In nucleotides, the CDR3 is TGCAGTGCTGTTCAGGGATATCAGCCCCAGCATTTT.